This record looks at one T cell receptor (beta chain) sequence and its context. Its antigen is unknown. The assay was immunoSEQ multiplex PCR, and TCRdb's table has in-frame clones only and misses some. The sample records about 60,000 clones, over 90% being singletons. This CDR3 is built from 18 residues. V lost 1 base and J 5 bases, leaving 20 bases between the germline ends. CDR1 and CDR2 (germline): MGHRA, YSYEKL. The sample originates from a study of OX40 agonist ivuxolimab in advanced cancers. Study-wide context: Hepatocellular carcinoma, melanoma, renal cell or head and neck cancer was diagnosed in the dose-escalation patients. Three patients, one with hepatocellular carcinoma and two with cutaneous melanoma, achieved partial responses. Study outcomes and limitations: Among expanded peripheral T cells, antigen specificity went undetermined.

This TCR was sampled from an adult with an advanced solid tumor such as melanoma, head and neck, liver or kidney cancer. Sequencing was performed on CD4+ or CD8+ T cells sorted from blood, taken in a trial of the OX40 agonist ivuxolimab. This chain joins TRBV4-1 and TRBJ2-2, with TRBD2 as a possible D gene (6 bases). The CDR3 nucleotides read TGCGCCAGCAGCCAAGTATTCGGTCCGGGACTGTCGACCGGGGAGCTGTTTTTT. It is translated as CASSQVFGPGLSTGELFF.